The rows below give T cell receptor beta chains drawn from one sample of a study of cytomegalovirus exposure and HLA in healthy donors. Assay: immunoSEQ multiplex PCR; the TCRdb copy retains only in-frame clones and omits some. The sample carries about 200,000 clones, approximately 12% recorded once. Sequencing input: PBMCs. Every receptor here comes from a man aged 50 or older in good health and CMV-seropositive. Each CDR3 is given with its conserved first and last residue. D genes are given only for firm matches. The size of a clone is reported for some rows only, either as once, few or many, or as a class for expanded clones.

d_call	clone_size	v_call	cdr3_length	j_call	cdr3_aa	cdr3_nt
TRBD1	few	TRBV7-6	15	TRBJ1-2	CASSRPRDRVYGYTF	TGTGCCAGCAGCCGACCCCGGGACAGGGTTTATGGCTACACCTTC
NA	few	TRBV19	14	TRBJ1-5	CASSIGSRSQPQHF	TGTGCCAGTAGTATAGGATCTCGGAGTCAGCCCCAGCATTTT
NA	NA	TRBV6-6	15	TRBJ2-1	CASSSLGAGWDEQFF	TGTGCCAGCAGTTCTCTGGGCGCCGGATGGGATGAGCAGTTCTTC
TRBD1	NA	TRBV19	13	TRBJ1-3	CASSETGANTIYF	TGTGCCAGTAGTGAAACAGGGGCTAACACCATATATTTT
NA	few	TRBV6-5	15	TRBJ1-5	CASSKGPHSNQPQHF	TGTGCCAGCAGCAAGGGGCCGCATAGCAATCAGCCCCAGCATTTT
TRBD1	few	TRBV7-2	15	TRBJ1-1	CASSPGTGGNTEAFF	TGTGCCAGCAGCCCCGGGACAGGGGGGAACACTGAAGCTTTCTTT
NA	few	TRBV18	15	TRBJ1-1	CASSQTPGTNTEAFF	TGTGCCAGCTCACAGACCCCCGGGACAAACACTGAAGCTTTCTTT
NA	few	TRBV9	16	TRBJ1-6	CASSALGSSYNSPLHF	TGTGCCAGCAGCGCCCTTGGGAGCTCCTATAATTCACCCCTCCACTTT
NA	NA	TRBV5-1	13	TRBJ1-2	CASSLDTNYGYTF	TGCGCCAGCAGCTTGGACACTAACTATGGCTACACCTTC
TRBD2	NA	TRBV7-9	15	TRBJ2-3	CASSLTSGGAYTQYF	TGTGCCAGCAGCTTGACTAGCGGGGGGGCGTATACGCAGTATTTT
TRBD1	NA	TRBV7-8	14	TRBJ1-5	CASSLGNRGQPQHF	TGTGCCAGCAGCTTAGGAAACAGGGGCCAGCCCCAGCATTTT
NA	few	TRBV5-6	13	TRBJ2-5	CASSLGGRETQYF	TGTGCCAGCAGCTTGGGAGGGAGGGAGACCCAGTACTTC
TRBD1	NA	TRBV6-5	16	TRBJ1-4	CASSSALPGQGEKLFF	TGTGCCAGCAGTTCTGCCTTACCCGGACAGGGCGAAAAACTGTTTTTT
NA	few	TRBV13	13	TRBJ1-1	CASSFAVNTEAFF	TGTGCCAGCAGCTTTGCAGTGAACACTGAAGCTTTCTTT
TRBD2	few	TRBV6-6	13	TRBJ2-1	CATRGGGTDEQFF	TGTGCCACCCGTGGCGGGGGGACTGATGAGCAGTTCTTC
NA	few	TRBV5-1	13	TRBJ1-2	CASSFRVGGGYTF	TGCGCCAGCAGCTTCCGGGTCGGGGGTGGCTACACCTTC
NA	NA	TRBV2	15	TRBJ2-2	CASTLNGGNTGELFF	TGTGCCAGCACCCTAAACGGGGGGAACACCGGGGAGCTGTTTTTT
NA	NA	TRBV7-8	16	TRBJ1-1	CASSRIGPGIAGEAFF	TGTGCCAGCAGCCGGATAGGGCCTGGGATTGCGGGTGAAGCTTTCTTT
TRBD1	few	TRBV30	15	TRBJ2-5	CAWKRSTGLQETQYF	TGTGCCTGGAAGCGATCGACAGGGCTTCAAGAGACCCAGTACTTC
NA	many	TRBV6-1	15	TRBJ2-2	CAGEAGVRNTGELFF	TGTGCCGGAGAGGCCGGGGTCCGGAACACCGGGGAGCTGTTTTTT
NA	few	TRBV7-9	12	TRBJ2-1	CASSLVGVEQFF	TGTGCCAGCAGCTTAGTGGGCGTTGAGCAGTTCTTC
NA	NA	TRBV5-1	16	TRBJ1-1	CASSEGAQIMNTEAFF	TGCGCCAGCAGCGAAGGGGCCCAGATAATGAACACTGAAGCTTTCTTT
TRBD1	NA	TRBV28	14	TRBJ1-2	CASSLDRVSLGYTF	TGTGCCAGCAGTCTGGACAGGGTATCGCTTGGCTACACCTTC
TRBD1	NA	TRBV28	14	TRBJ1-2	CASSSGQGIYGYTF	TGTGCCAGCAGTTCCGGACAGGGAATCTATGGCTACACCTTC
TRBD2	NA	TRBV5-1	16	TRBJ2-5	CASSLFTSGGLETQYF	TGCGCCAGCAGCTTATTTACTAGCGGGGGTTTGGAGACCCAGTACTTC
TRBD1	few	TRBV4-1	16	TRBJ2-5	CASSLTGTGPQETQYF	TGCGCCAGCAGCTTGACGGGGACAGGGCCTCAAGAGACCCAGTACTTC
NA	NA	TRBV15	13	TRBJ1-2	CATSRDNTGGYTF	TGTGCCACCAGCAGAGATAATACAGGCGGCTACACCTTC
NA	NA	TRBV6-5	14	TRBJ2-2	CASRRDRNTGELFF	TGTGCCAGCAGGCGGGACCGGAACACCGGGGAGCTGTTTTTT
NA	NA	TRBV29-1	13	TRBJ1-1	CSVEVQMNTEAFF	TGCAGCGTTGAAGTACAGATGAACACTGAAGCTTTCTTT
NA	few	TRBV6-1	14	TRBJ1-2	CASSEWQGGSGYTF	TGTGCCAGCAGTGAATGGCAGGGCGGTAGTGGCTACACCTTC
NA	NA	TRBV2	14	TRBJ1-5	CASSDKRSNQPQHF	TGTGCCAGCAGTGATAAGAGGAGCAATCAGCCCCAGCATTTT
TRBD1	NA	TRBV5-3	15	TRBJ2-3	CARSRDRGRADTQYF	TGTGCCAGAAGCCGGGACAGGGGGCGCGCAGATACGCAGTATTTT
NA	NA	TRBV6-1	17	TRBJ2-2	CASSESLIGANTGELFF	TGTGCCAGCAGTGAAAGTTTGATAGGGGCTAACACCGGGGAGCTGTTTTTT
TRBD1	few	TRBV5-5	15	TRBJ1-5	CASSFLAGGHQPQHF	TGTGCCAGCAGCTTTCTCGCAGGGGGACACCAGCCCCAGCATTTT
NA	NA	TRBV5-4	13	TRBJ2-2	CASSLDPAGELFF	TGTGCCAGCAGCTTGGATCCGGCGGGAGAGCTGTTTTTT